This TCR beta chain comes out of a study of type 1 and type 2 diabetes patients (dated by TCRdb to the mid-2010s). Describing the broader study: The cohort comprised eight or nine type 1 diabetes patients, a few type 2 diabetes patients and six or seven nondiabetic controls recruited in China. Across the study, CD4+ and CD8+ T cells were positively selected from PBMCs by means of CD4 or CD8 MicroBeads on MACS columns. A total of fewer than 20 million paired-end reads were generated across the whole study. In the study, high-throughput sequencing was used to profile TCRbeta repertoires so that type 1 diabetes, type 2 diabetes and nondiabetic individuals could be compared. For the type 1 diabetes patients, the type 2 diabetes patients acted as a disease comparison group. Comparing approximately 20-cycle and roughly 25-cycle amplification showed similar V gene usage, suggesting similar primer efficiencies and random PCR bias. Paired-end sequencing of TCRbeta libraries was performed on Illumina HiSeq 2000 or MiSeq instruments.

This clonotype has just a few counts. The antigen it binds to is not known. No qualities accompany the bases; no much larger clone lies one base away. The research as a whole found: In both CD4+ and CD8+ T cells, type 2 diabetes repertoires were highly diverse and significantly more diverse than type 1 diabetes repertoires. The study groups were not matched for age and gender, which could bias interpretation. Since just a limited number of T2D and control samples were sequenced, some T1D-only HECs might also appear in more T2D or control samples. Few highly-expanded CD4+ clones, median one, were found in type 2 diabetes patients, accounting for a median about 4.1% of reads. Type 2 diabetes and control samples had highly correlated V and J gene usage patterns, with an average between-sample correlation of approximately 0.97.

Sequencer: Illumina MiSeq. TCRbeta CDR3 amplification used genomic DNA from the sorted T cell subsets as template. The TCRbeta CDR3 region was amplified by multiplex PCR with 30 forward and 13 reverse primers. PCR products were purified with AMPure XP beads, after which indices and adaptors were added in a second approximately 25-cycle PCR. Before sequencing, the libraries were purified from gel with the QIAquick Gel Extraction Kit. Per the authors' processing: FLASH was used to merge paired-end reads, and IgBLAST was used to align the merged reads to IMGT V, D and J germline references. Reads with less than 70% alignment identity to germline references were removed, leaving over 10 million reads across the study. CDR3 boundaries, reading frame and productivity were assigned following IMGT definitions. Highly-expanded clones were defined as clones at or above 1% of reads, and diversity was measured by normalized Shannon entropy. Unpaired two-tailed t-tests were used to test for differences in Shannon entropy between groups. Through fastp at Q25 and MiXCR, TCRdb rebuilt clones from the public reads, retaining in-frame beta chains. Every CDR3 protein is listed once, alongside the most common genes and DNA of its rows. The V and J calls and clone size come from TCRdb's table, not from the authors' own analysis. The sample yields 250,000 or so distinct CDR3 sequences; 47% were counted once. Approximately 14% of the sample rests with the top ten.

Standard classification criteria for type 1 or type 2 diabetes were met by all diabetic patients, and glucose and C-peptide were assessed by WHO-recommended methods. Donors with other autoimmune diseases or infections within the previous four weeks were excluded from participation. From each participant, 9.5 to 10 milliliters of peripheral blood were collected. PBMCs were isolated with LymphoPrep density separation. In the germline V gene, CDR1 corresponds to SGHRS and CDR2 to YFSETQ. V is cut by 4 bases and J by 4 bases, and the space between the germline ends is 15 bases. The CDR3 starts with the cysteine, ends with the phenylalanine, and has 15 residues. Only CDR3 DNA remains: 45 bases, in frame from the first base.

Sequencing input: peripheral blood mononuclear cells (PBMCs). The sequence came from a man aged 18 to 30 with type 2 diabetes. Recombination connected TRBV5-1 to TRBJ2-1, and perhaps TRBD2 as D gene, on 6 matching bases. CDR3 region: CASSPQPGLYNEQFF. Here is the DNA: TGCGCCAGCAGCCCCCAACCGGGACTTTACAATGAGCAGTTCTTC. The reference TRBV5-1 and TRBJ2-1 proteins fill in what lies around the CDR3, so the full variable domain reads KAGVTQTPRYLIKTRGQQVTLSCSPISGHRSVSWYQQTPGQGLQFLFEYFSETQRNKGNFPGRFSGRQFSNSRSEMNVSTLELGDSALYLCASSPQPGLYNEQFFGPGTRLTVL.